A single sample gave rise to the 5 T cell receptor beta chains below, sequenced in a study of T cell responses to AZD1222 COVID-19 vaccine. Generated by immunoSEQ multiplex PCR, the TCRdb table keeps only in-frame clones and is missing some. The data hold 110,000 to 150,000 clones, with over 90% observed a single time. The sample in question was peripheral blood, obtained on day 0 of AZD1222 vaccination. The origin of the receptors is an adult in good health.

The chain combines TRBV29-1 with TRBJ2-2, with 8 positions matching TRBD2. In germline, CDR1 is SQVTM, CDR2 ANQGSEA. V lost 0 bases and J lost 4; bases outside the gene matches: 10. The CDR3 extends over 17 amino acids. In DNA form, the CDR3 reads TGCAGCGTTGAAGATCCCGGTGTAGCGGGAACCACCGGGGAGCTGTTTTTT. Amino acids: CSVEDPGVAGTTGELFF.

This clone was recorded only once. The genes are TRBV5-1 and TRBJ2-7; TRBD2 aligns across 7 bases. The junction had 7 bases not matched to a gene; V was cut back by 1 base and J by 3 bases. The CDR3 has 15 amino acids. The germline V gene has CDR1 SGHRS and CDR2 YFSETQ. CDR3 DNA sequence: TGCGCCAGCAGCTTGTCCCTAGCGGCAGGCTACGAGCAGTACTTC. Protein product: CASSLSLAAGYEQYF. Combining the CDR3 with reference TRBV5-1 and TRBJ2-7 gives the whole variable domain KAGVTQTPRYLIKTRGQQVTLSCSPISGHRSVSWYQQTPGQGLQFLFEYFSETQRNKGNFPGRFSGRQFSNSRSEMNVSTLELGDSALYLCASSLSLAAGYEQYFGPGTRLTVT.

In this sample, this clone turned up a few times. This sequence joins TRBV30 and TRBJ2-2; 9 bases align to TRBD2. The trim removed 0 bases at V and 0 bases at J, leaving 11 bases unmatched. Germline CDR1 reads GTSNPN; CDR2 reads SVGIG (reference sequence). The CDR3 totals 19 residues. The CDR3 spells CAWSVEFSLAGTNTGELFF. The CDR3 bases are TGTGCCTGGAGTGTAGAATTCAGTCTAGCGGGAACGAACACCGGGGAGCTGTTTTTT.

The chain couples TRBV19 to TRBJ2-1; 11 bases line up with TRBD2. J gave up 6 bases and V 10 bases, and 8 bases lay outside the gene matches. The CDR3 extends over 14 amino acids. In germline, CDR1 is LNHDA, CDR2 SQIVND (reference sequence). The CDR3 DNA reads as TGTGCCACCTCAACTAGCGGGAGAGGCAATGAGCAGTTCTTC. Protein sequence: CATSTSGRGNEQFF.

This rearrangement joins TRBV2 to TRBJ2-1, with TRBD2 identical over 9 bases. V shed 4 bases and J 8 bases; nucleotides not matched to a gene: 0. Germline loops: CDR1 SNHLY, CDR2 FYNNEI. The CDR3 is 12 residues long. The CDR3: CASSGTSDEQFF. CDR3 coding DNA: TGTGCCAGCAGTGGGACTAGCGATGAGCAGTTCTTC.